This is a list of T cell receptor beta chains from one sample in a study of breast tumors, draining lymph nodes, adjacent tissues. TCRdb called the multiplex PCR reads again in MiXCR, with one record for every CDR3 protein. Of around 130,000 distinct CDR3 sequences listed, around 20% are singletons. Sequencing was carried out using axillary lymph node tissue. The receptors derive from a female donor with breast cancer. Some clones in this sample may be carry-over from other donors' samples. CDR3s include the opening cysteine and the closing phenylalanine or tryptophan. A D gene is named only where the DNA matches it firmly. Expanded clones are given a class, and other clones once, few, many or no size at all.

D gene	V gene	clone size	J gene	CDR3 protein	CDR3 DNA
NA	TRBV18	many	TRBJ2-7	CASSPRTKYEQYF	TGTGCCAGCTCACCAAGGACAAAATACGAGCAGTACTTC
NA	TRBV11-3	many	TRBJ2-1	CASSVGPRGYNEQFF	TGTGCCAGCAGCGTTGGACCCCGAGGGTACAATGAGCAGTTCTTC
NA	TRBV19	many	TRBJ1-2	CASSTGPNNYGYTF	TGTGCCAGTAGTACGGGACCGAATAACTATGGCTACACCTTC
TRBD2	TRBV10-3	many	TRBJ2-3	CAISDSGRGDTQYF	TGTGCCATCAGTGACAGCGGGAGAGGAGATACGCAGTATTTT
NA	TRBV18	many	TRBJ2-1	CASSPGNYNEQFF	TGTGCCAGCTCGCCTGGTAATTACAATGAGCAGTTCTTC
TRBD2	TRBV28	NA	TRBJ2-1	CASSLQTSGSNEQFF	TGTGCCAGCAGTTTACAGACTAGCGGGAGCAATGAGCAGTTCTTC
NA	TRBV19	many	TRBJ1-5	CASSMPLQSAQHF	TGTGCCAGTAGTATGCCCCTGCAATCGGCCCAGCATTTT
NA	TRBV20-1	many	TRBJ2-5	CSARETLGFQETQYF	TGCAGTGCTAGAGAGACTCTAGGGTTCCAAGAGACCCAGTACTTC
NA	TRBV20-1	NA	TRBJ2-3	CSARNLTGRDTQYF	TGCAGTGCTAGAAATCTGACGGGACGCGATACGCAGTATTTT
NA	TRBV6-2/TRBV6-3	many	TRBJ1-6	CASSYDRNRAPLHF	TGTGCCAGCAGTTATGACAGGAATAGGGCACCCCTCCACTTT
TRBD2	TRBV5-1	many	TRBJ2-1	CASSRLAGVNEQFF	TGCGCCAGCAGCCGACTAGCGGGCGTCAATGAGCAGTTCTTC
TRBD2	TRBV7-6	many	TRBJ2-1	CASSLGAGRPYNEQFF	TGTGCCAGCAGCTTAGGGGCCGGGAGGCCCTACAATGAGCAGTTCTTC
NA	TRBV7-9	many	TRBJ2-7	CASSPVGGEVGEQYF	TGTGCCAGCAGCCCAGTTGGAGGGGAAGTTGGCGAGCAGTACTTC
NA	TRBV6-5	NA	TRBJ2-1	CASSWSGQSSYNEQFF	TGTGCCAGCAGTTGGAGCGGGCAAAGCTCCTACAATGAGCAGTTCTTC
NA	TRBV9	many	TRBJ2-7	CASSKGQGSSEQYF	TGTGCCAGCAGCAAAGGGCAGGGATCCTCCGAGCAGTACTTC